Below are 27 T cell receptor beta chains sequenced from a single sample in a study of technical replicates of blood from a few donors. TCRdb keeps only in-frame clones here, not all; method: immunoSEQ multiplex PCR. The profile covers roughly 15,000 clones, with around 86% appearing a single time and roughly 12% taken by the ten largest. The sequenced sample consisted of PBMCs. These receptors were collected from a human donor in good health.

The chain employs TRBV10-2 and TRBJ2-2; weak D call: TRBD2 (6 bases). Trimming left V 7 bases short and J 4 bases short, with 13 bases between. Germline V CDR1 and CDR2: WSHSY, SAAADI. This CDR3 is 14 amino acids long. The CDR3 here is CASISGFSTGELFF. CDR3 nucleotide sequence: TGCGCCAGCATTAGCGGCTTTAGCACCGGGGAGCTGTTTTTT.

The V and J genes are TRBV6-1 and TRBJ2-5; D remains ambiguous. This CDR3 region has 14 residues. The V gene's germline CDR1 is MNHNS and CDR2 SASEGT. V was cut by 3 bases and J by 5 bases, with 13 bases left in between. CDR3 loop: CASSEGPSWETQYF. DNA of the CDR3: TGTGCCAGCAGTGAGGGCCCGTCCTGGGAGACCCAGTACTTC.

This chain links TRBV7-6 with TRBJ2-7; maybe TRBD1 (6 bases). The CDR3 extends over 14 amino acids. CDR1 is SGHVS and CDR2 is FNYEAQ in the germline V gene. The V gene lost 2 bases and the J gene lost 6 bases, with 14 bases spanning the gap. CDR3 sequence (DNA): TGTGCCAGCAGCTTAAGAGCCAGGGGAGCCGAGCAGTACTTC. This gives the protein CASSLRARGAEQYF.

The rearrangement joins TRBV25-1 to TRBJ2-1; 11 bases agree with TRBD2. V lost 3 bases to trimming and J lost 2 bases; unmatched junction nucleotides: 9. This CDR3 has 18 residues. The V gene's germline CDR1 is MGHDK and CDR2 SYGVNS. The CDR3 is CASSEPRLAGWPYNEQFF. The CDR3 DNA follows: TGTGCCAGCAGTGAGCCCCGACTAGCGGGATGGCCCTACAATGAGCAGTTCTTC.

The V and J genes are TRBV7-9 and TRBJ2-5, with a tentative D call TRBD1 (5 bases). CDR3 length: 14 amino acids. Trimming removed 2 bases at V and 4 bases at J, with 11 bases between. Germline CDR1 and CDR2: SEHNR and FQNEAQ (reference sequence). CDR3: CASSLMAGSETQYF. As DNA, the CDR3 is TGTGCCAGCAGCTTAATGGCAGGGTCAGAGACCCAGTACTTC.

In its sample, this clone was seen a few times. This sequence joins TRBV18 and TRBJ2-7; D call uncertain. The CDR3 runs 13 residues. CDR1 and CDR2 from the germline V gene are KGHSH and LQKENI. V lost 3 bases and J 5 bases, leaving 11 bases between the germline ends. CDR3 DNA sequence: TGTGCCAGCTCACCGCGTGGGCCTGACGAGCAGTACTTC. Amino acid sequence: CASSPRGPDEQYF.

This clone has only a few counts. This rearrangement joins TRBV5-8 to TRBJ2-7; D is possibly TRBD1 (6 bases). V was cut by 0 bases and J by 3 bases, with 10 bases left in between. Per the germline V gene, CDR1 is SGHTS and CDR2 is YDEGEE. This CDR3 has 14 residues. CDR3 amino acids: CASSLGDTGYEQYF. The CDR3 region has the DNA TGTGCCAGCAGCTTGGGGGACACTGGCTACGAGCAGTACTTC.

The chain links TRBV7-3 to TRBJ2-7; 9 positions agree with TRBD2. The V segment lost 2 bases and the J segment 0 bases; nucleotides outside the gene matches: 2. Germline CDR1 is SGHTA and CDR2 is FQGTGA. The CDR3 loop spans 15 amino acids. CDR3 sequence reads: CASSLGSGSSYEQYF. The CDR3 coding sequence is TGTGCCAGCAGCTTAGGTAGCGGGAGCTCCTACGAGCAGTACTTC.

The rearrangement links TRBV7-9 to TRBJ1-2; 10 nucleotides match TRBD1. The germline V gene encodes CDR1 SEHNR and CDR2 FQNEAQ (reference sequence). V was clipped by 6 bases and J by 6 bases; unmatched bases: 10. CDR3 length: 15 amino acids. The CDR3 here is CASRETGGLWDGYTF. The CDR3 DNA sequence: TGTGCCAGCAGGGAGACAGGGGGCCTGTGGGATGGCTACACCTTC.

The V and J genes are TRBV7-9 and TRBJ2-1; D unresolved. This CDR3 comprises 15 residues. V lost 5 bases to trimming and J lost 0 bases, with 11 bases between them. Germline V lookup: CDR1 SEHNR, CDR2 FQNEAQ (reference sequence). CDR3 nucleotide sequence: TGTGCCAGCAGCCTTATTAGCAGCTCCTACAATGAGCAGTTCTTC. It codes for CASSLISSSYNEQFF.

This clone showed up just a few times. V and J are TRBV5-1 and TRBJ2-7, with 8 bases that match TRBD1. CDR3 length equals 15 residues. Germline-derived CDR1 and CDR2 are SGHRS and YFSETQ. J lost 0 bases, V lost 2 bases, and 4 bases had no gene match. CDR3 DNA sequence: TGCGCCAGCAGCTTAGTAACAGGGGGCTCCTACGAGCAGTACTTC. Protein: CASSLVTGGSYEQYF.

The CDR3 nucleotides read TGTGCCTGGAGTCTAGGAAAATTAGCGGGAGGGGTCTACGAGCAGTACTTC. Translated: CAWSLGKLAGGVYEQYF. The chain joins TRBV30 to TRBJ2-7; 11 bases agree with TRBD2. With 2 bases clipped from V and 3 bases from J, the junction kept 12 bases outside the gene matches. Germline V gene data show CDR1 as GTSNPN and CDR2 as SVGIG (reference sequence). The CDR3 is made up of 17 amino acids.

The genes are TRBV13 and TRBJ1-3; the D is unclear. CDR1 is PRHDT and CDR2 is FYEKMQ in the germline V gene (reference sequence). The CDR3 has 14 residues. Trimming pared 5 bases from V and 0 bases from J, leaving 8 bases between. CDR3 residues: CASSQMSSGNTIYF. The CDR3 DNA reads TGTGCCAGCAGCCAAATGAGCTCTGGAAACACCATATATTTT. Full variable domain (outside the CDR3, taken from reference TRBV13 and TRBJ1-3): AAGVIQSPRHLIKEKRETATLKCYPIPRHDTVYWYQQGPGQDPQFLISFYEKMQSDKGSIPDRFSAQQFSDYHSELNMSSLELGDSALYFCASSQMSSGNTIYFGEGSWLTVV.

The rearrangement links TRBV5-4 to TRBJ2-1, with TRBD2 matching 10 bases. The length of the CDR3 is 15 residues. V lost 2 bases, J lost 9 bases, and 8 bases stayed unmatched. CDR1 and CDR2 from the germline V gene are SGHNT and YYREEE (reference sequence). The CDR3 DNA reads TGTGCCAGCAGCTTCAGCGGGGGGGCCGTTGGTGAGCAGTTCTTC. It codes for CASSFSGGAVGEQFF.

The CDR3 region has the DNA TGCAGCGTTGAGGCTAGCGGGAGTGTCGATACGCAGTATTTT. Amino acids: CSVEASGSVDTQYF. The chain joins TRBV29-1 to TRBJ2-3, with TRBD2 matching 10 bases. Germline V CDR1 and CDR2: SQVTM, ANQGSEA. The CDR3 is made up of 14 amino acids. J was trimmed by 6 bases and V by 3 bases; bases with no gene match: 6.

This sequence joins TRBV5-1 and TRBJ2-1; TRBD2 aligns across 7 bases. J lost 3 bases, V lost 4 bases, and 4 bases had no gene match. In germline, CDR1 is SGHRS, CDR2 YFSETQ. This CDR3 is 14 amino acids long. Here the CDR3 DNA reads TGCGCCAGCAGCGAGTCGGGGGGCTACAATGAGCAGTTCTTC. Translating it yields CASSESGGYNEQFF.

This clone was counted a few times. The chain is built from TRBV7-9 and TRBJ2-7, with D perhaps matching TRBD1 (6 bases). Germline lookup yields CDR1 SEHNR and CDR2 FQNEAQ (reference sequence). This CDR3 is built from 15 residues. Trimming pared 1 base from V and 5 bases from J, leaving 15 bases between. The CDR3 spells CASSLVGAPLDEQYF. The CDR3 DNA reads TGTGCCAGCAGCTTAGTGGGGGCCCCTTTGGACGAGCAGTACTTC.

The chain is built from TRBV19 and TRBJ2-1; the match to TRBD2 covers 8 bases. Germline V gene sequence: CDR1 LNHDA, CDR2 SQIVND (reference sequence). The V segment lost 1 base and the J segment 8 bases; nucleotides outside the gene matches: 7. CDR3 length: 15 amino acids. The DNA of the CDR3 is TGTGCCAGTAGTATAGCAGGGACTAGTGTCCATGAGCAGTTCTTC. Residues: CASSIAGTSVHEQFF.

This clone was recorded once. V gene TRBV30 combines with J gene TRBJ2-5, with 7 bases that match TRBD1. Germline lookup yields CDR1 GTSNPN and CDR2 SVGIG (reference sequence). The CDR3 runs to 12 residues. V shed 4 bases, J shed 4 bases, and the junction held 3 bases outside the gene matches. CDR3 in DNA: TGTGCCTGGACGACAGGGACAGAGACCCAGTACTTC. Protein: CAWTTGTETQYF.

This rearrangement joins TRBV19 to TRBJ2-5; the match to TRBD2 covers 10 bases. V shed 6 bases, J shed 4 bases, and the junction held 8 bases outside the gene matches. The CDR3 sequence is 15 residues long. Germline loops: CDR1 LNHDA, CDR2 SQIVND (reference sequence). The CDR3 loop is CASRALAGGGETQYF. The DNA of the CDR3 is TGTGCCAGTAGAGCCTTAGCGGGAGGTGGAGAGACCCAGTACTTC.

This chain joins TRBV27 and TRBJ1-5; D might be TRBD1 (6 bases). V was clipped by 6 bases and J by 2 bases, with 8 bases between them. Germline V gives CDR1 MNHEY, CDR2 SMNVEV (reference sequence). The CDR3 consists of 13 residues. Here the CDR3 reads CASSRGGNQPQHF. The CDR3, as DNA: TGTGCCAGCAGCAGGGGAGGCAATCAGCCCCAGCATTTT.

The J gene is TRBJ2-2, the V gene TRBV7-3; 11 nucleotides align to TRBD2. The CDR3 length is 14 residues. The trim removed 7 bases at V and 6 bases at J, leaving 4 bases unmatched. Germline CDR1 SGHTA, CDR2 FQGTGA. CDR3 DNA sequence: TGTGCCAGCACGACTAGCGGGAATGCCGGGGAGCTGTTTTTT. This encodes CASTTSGNAGELFF.

The chain combines TRBV2 with TRBJ2-7, with 7 bases lining up with TRBD1. J was trimmed by 6 bases and V by 6 bases; bases with no gene match: 8. There are 13 residues in the CDR3. Germline CDR1 SNHLY, CDR2 FYNNEI. CDR3 sequence reads: CASSPNYRGEQYF. The CDR3 region has the DNA TGTGCCAGCAGCCCCAATTACAGGGGCGAGCAGTACTTC.

This clone came up once. The CDR3 DNA reads TGTGCCAGCAGTTTCGGCCAGCGGGGAGGCTACACCTTC. This sequence encodes CASSFGQRGGYTF. The genes are TRBV28 and TRBJ1-2; D unclear. The CDR3 length is 13 residues. Germline values: CDR1 MDHEN, CDR2 SYDVKM. Trimming pared 3 bases from V and 8 bases from J, leaving 13 bases between.

The CDR3 nucleotides read TGTGCCAGCAGTTTGGGGCAAGTTTACGAGCAGTACTTC. As protein: CASSLGQVYEQYF. V usage is TRBV28 and J usage is TRBJ2-7; a possible D gene is TRBD1 (5 bases). This CDR3 has 13 residues. Germline loops: CDR1 MDHEN, CDR2 SYDVKM. V lost 3 bases to trimming and J lost 4 bases, with 10 bases between them.

The chain recombines TRBV9 with TRBJ2-5, with 7 nucleotides matching TRBD2. This CDR3 has 15 residues. Per germline, CDR1 SGDLS and CDR2 YYNGEE. V shed 4 bases and J 4 bases; nucleotides not matched to a gene: 10. The chain's CDR3 is CASSRSGGGGETQYF. As DNA, the CDR3 is TGTGCCAGCAGCCGGTCTGGCGGGGGTGGAGAGACCCAGTACTTC.

V and J are TRBV5-4 and TRBJ1-2; a weak D match, TRBD1 (6 bases). Germline-derived CDR1 and CDR2 are SGHNT and YYREEE (reference sequence). The CDR3 is 14 amino acids. The V gene lost 2 bases and the J gene lost 5 bases, with 13 bases spanning the gap. CDR3 amino acids: CASSLQGAEYGYTF. CDR3 DNA: TGTGCCAGCAGCTTACAGGGAGCGGAATATGGCTACACCTTC.